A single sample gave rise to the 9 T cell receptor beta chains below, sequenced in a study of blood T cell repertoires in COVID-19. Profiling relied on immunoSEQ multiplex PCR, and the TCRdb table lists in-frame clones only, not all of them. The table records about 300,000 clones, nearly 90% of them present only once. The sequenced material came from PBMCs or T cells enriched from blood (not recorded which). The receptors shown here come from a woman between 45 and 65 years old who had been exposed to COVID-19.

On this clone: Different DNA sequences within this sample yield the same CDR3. The DNA of the CDR3 is TGTGCCAGCAGCCAGGGGGGTCCTTATGGCTACACCTTC. Translation gives CASSQGGPYGYTF. The chain employs TRBV3-1 (or the pseudogene TRBV3-2) and TRBJ1-2, with D perhaps TRBD1 (5 bases). V was shortened by 3 bases and J by 5 bases, with 10 bases between the two germline ends. This CDR3 is 13 amino acids long. CDR1 is LGHDT, CDR2 YNNKEL, per germline (reference sequence).

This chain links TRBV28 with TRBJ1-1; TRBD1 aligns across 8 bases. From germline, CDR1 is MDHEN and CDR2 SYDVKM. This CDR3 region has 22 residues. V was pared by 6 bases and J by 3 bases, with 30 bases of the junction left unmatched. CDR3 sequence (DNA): TGTGCCAGCAGAGCCCCTTACCCCGGGAACCGACAGGGGAGGTCCTTTGACACTGAAGCTTTCTTT. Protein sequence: CASRAPYPGNRQGRSFDTEAFF.

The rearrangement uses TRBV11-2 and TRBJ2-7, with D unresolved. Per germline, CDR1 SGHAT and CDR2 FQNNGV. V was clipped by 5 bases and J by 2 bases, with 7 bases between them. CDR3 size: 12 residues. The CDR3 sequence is CASSHSAYEQYF. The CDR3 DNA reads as TGTGCCAGCAGCCACTCCGCCTACGAGCAGTACTTC.

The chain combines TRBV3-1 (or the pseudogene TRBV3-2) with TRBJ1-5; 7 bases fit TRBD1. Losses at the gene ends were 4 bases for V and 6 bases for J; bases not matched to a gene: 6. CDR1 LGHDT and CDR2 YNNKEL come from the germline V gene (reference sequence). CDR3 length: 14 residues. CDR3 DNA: TGTGCCAGCAGCCCCCGGGACAGCGGTCAGCCCCAGCATTTT. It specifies CASSPRDSGQPQHF.

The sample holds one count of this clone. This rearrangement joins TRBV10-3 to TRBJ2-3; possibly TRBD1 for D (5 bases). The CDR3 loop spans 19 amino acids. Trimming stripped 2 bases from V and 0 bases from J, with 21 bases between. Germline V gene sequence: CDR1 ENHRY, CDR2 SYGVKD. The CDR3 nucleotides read TGTGCCATCAGTGAGAAGGGGCTAGACGGATCACCTAGCACAGATACGCAGTATTTT. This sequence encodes CAISEKGLDGSPSTDTQYF.

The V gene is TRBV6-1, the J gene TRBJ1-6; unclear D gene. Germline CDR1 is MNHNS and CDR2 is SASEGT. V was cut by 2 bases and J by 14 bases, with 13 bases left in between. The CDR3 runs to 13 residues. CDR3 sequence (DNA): TGTGCCAGCAGTGAATGGGAGGGTCCATCCCTCCACTTT. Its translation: CASSEWEGPSLHF.

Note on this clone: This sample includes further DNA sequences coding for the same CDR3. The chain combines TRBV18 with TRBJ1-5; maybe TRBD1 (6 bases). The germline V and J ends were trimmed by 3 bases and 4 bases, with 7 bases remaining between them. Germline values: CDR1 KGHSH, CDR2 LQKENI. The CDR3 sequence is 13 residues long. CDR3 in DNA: TGTGCCAGCTCACCGGACAGAAATCAGCCCCAGCATTTT. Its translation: CASSPDRNQPQHF.

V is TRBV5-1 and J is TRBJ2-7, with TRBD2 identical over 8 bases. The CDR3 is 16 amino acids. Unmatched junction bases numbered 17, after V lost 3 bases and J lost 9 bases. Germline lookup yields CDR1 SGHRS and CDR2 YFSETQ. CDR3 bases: TGCGCCAGCAGCTCGGAGGGCGCGGGGGGCCTCTTGGGGCAGTACTTC. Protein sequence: CASSSEGAGGLLGQYF.

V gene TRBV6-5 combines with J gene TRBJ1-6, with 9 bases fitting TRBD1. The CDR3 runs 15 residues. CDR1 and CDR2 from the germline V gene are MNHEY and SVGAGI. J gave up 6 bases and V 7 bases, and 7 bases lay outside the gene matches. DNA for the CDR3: TGTGCCAGCACCCTCCAGGGACAGGGTAATTCACCCCTCCACTTT. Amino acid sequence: CASTLQGQGNSPLHF.